The source of this TCR beta chain is a study of T-cell reconstitution after alpha-beta-depleted transplantation in children. Whole-study findings and limits: Surviving recipient T cells and thymic progenitors produced the high day-60 TCRbeta diversity seen in some patients. Alpha-beta T cells about two months after transplant reportedly derived from several hundred expanded graft clones. T-cell numbers and diversity one year post-transplant derived largely from freshly generated T cells.

This CDR3 has 18 amino acids. The V gene end was trimmed by 0 bases and the J gene end by 2 bases; junction bases not matched to a gene: 11. The germline V gene encodes CDR1 ENHRY and CDR2 SYGVKD. It was with unique molecular identifiers that the TCRbeta library was prepared. TCRdb ran MiXCR on the PCR reads and lists one entry per CDR3 protein. The profile covers around 200,000 distinct CDR3 sequences, with approximately 8.4% appearing a single time and 35% taken by the ten largest. About this clonotype itself: The target antigen is unknown.

This receptor was identified in a male patient aged 2 to 9 who had a stem cell transplant for acute myeloid leukemia, so the T cells may come from the graft donor. V gene TRBV10-3 combines with J gene TRBJ2-3, with TRBD2 matching over 7 bases. The specimen comprised PBMCs, mostly from graft donor cells, sampled 360 days after TCRalphabeta/CD19-depleted stem cell transplant. CDR3 in amino acids: CAISESKIASGITDTQYF. In nucleotides, the CDR3 is TGTGCCATCAGTGAGTCGAAAATAGCTAGCGGAATCACAGATACGCAGTATTTT.